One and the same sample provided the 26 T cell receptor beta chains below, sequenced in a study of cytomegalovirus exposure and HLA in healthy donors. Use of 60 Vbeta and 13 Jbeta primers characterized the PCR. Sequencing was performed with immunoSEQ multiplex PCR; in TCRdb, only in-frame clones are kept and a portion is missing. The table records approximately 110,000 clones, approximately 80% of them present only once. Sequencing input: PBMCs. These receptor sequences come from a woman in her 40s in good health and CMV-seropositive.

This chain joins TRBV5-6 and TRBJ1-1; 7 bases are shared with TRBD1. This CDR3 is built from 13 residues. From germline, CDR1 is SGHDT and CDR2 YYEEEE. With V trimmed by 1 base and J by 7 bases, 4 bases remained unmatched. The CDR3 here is CASSLKGGYEAFF. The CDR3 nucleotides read TGTGCCAGCAGCTTGAAAGGGGGCTATGAAGCTTTCTTT. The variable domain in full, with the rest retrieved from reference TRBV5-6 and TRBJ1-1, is DAGVTQSPTHLIKTRGQQVTLRCSPKSGHDTVSWYQQALGQGPQFIFQYYEEEERQRGNFPDRFSGHQFPNYSSELNVNALLLGDSALYLCASSLKGGYEAFFGQGTRLTVV.

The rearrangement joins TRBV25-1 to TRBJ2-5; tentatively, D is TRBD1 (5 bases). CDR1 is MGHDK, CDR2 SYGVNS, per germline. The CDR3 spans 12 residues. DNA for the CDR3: TGTGTCCCTCGGTTTAAGGGGGAGACCCAGTACTTC. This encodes CVPRFKGETQYF.

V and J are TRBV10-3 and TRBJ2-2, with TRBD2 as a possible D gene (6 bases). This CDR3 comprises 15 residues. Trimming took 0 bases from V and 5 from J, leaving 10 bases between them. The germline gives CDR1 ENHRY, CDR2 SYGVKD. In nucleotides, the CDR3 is TGTGCCATCAGTGAGTCTCCGGGAGTTACCGGGGAGCTGTTTTTT. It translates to CAISESPGVTGELFF.

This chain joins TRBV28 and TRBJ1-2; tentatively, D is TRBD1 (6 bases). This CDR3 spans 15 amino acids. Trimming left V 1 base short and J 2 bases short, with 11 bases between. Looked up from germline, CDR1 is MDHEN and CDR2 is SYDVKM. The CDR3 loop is CASSLSDRPNYGYTF. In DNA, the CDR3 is TGTGCCAGCAGTTTATCTGACAGGCCGAACTATGGCTACACCTTC.

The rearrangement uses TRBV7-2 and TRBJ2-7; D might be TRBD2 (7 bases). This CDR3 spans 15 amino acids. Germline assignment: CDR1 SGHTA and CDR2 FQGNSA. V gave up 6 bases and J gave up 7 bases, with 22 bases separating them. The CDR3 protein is CASSRGGGTLGEQYF. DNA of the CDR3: TGTGCCAGCAGTCGGGGAGGGGGGACCTTGGGGGAGCAGTACTTC. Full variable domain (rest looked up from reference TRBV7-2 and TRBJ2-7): GAGVSQSPSNKVTEKGKDVELRCDPISGHTALYWYRQSLGQGLEFLIYFQGNSAPDKSGLPSDRFSAERTGGSVSTLTIQRTQQEDSAVYLCASSRGGGTLGEQYFGPGTRLTVT.

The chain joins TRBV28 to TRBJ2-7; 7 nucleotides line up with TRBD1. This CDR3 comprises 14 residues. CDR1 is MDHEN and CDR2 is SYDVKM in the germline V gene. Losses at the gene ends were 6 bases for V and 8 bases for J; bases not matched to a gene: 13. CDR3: CASRLGGSPNQQYF. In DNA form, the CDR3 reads TGTGCCAGCAGGCTAGGGGGCTCCCCTAATCAGCAGTACTTC.

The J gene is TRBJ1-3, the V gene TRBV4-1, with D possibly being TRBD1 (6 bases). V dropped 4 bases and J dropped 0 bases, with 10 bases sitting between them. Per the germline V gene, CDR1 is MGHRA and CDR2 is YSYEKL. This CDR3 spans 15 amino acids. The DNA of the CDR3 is TGCGCCAGCAGCCCTGGGACACACTCTGGAAACACCATATATTTT. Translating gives CASSPGTHSGNTIYF.

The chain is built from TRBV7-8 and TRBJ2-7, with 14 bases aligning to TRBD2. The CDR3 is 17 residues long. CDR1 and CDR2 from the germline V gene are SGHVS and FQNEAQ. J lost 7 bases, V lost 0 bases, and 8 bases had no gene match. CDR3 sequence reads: CASSLASGTSGSGEQYF. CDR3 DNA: TGTGCCAGCAGCTTAGCGTCCGGGACTAGCGGGAGTGGAGAGCAGTACTTC.

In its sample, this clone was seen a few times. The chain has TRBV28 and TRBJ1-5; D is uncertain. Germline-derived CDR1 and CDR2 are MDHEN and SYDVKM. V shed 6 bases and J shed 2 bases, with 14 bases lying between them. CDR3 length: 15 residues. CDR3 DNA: TGTGCCAGCAGCCTAGGAGGTGGCGGCAATCAGCCCCAGCATTTT. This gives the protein CASSLGGGGNQPQHF.

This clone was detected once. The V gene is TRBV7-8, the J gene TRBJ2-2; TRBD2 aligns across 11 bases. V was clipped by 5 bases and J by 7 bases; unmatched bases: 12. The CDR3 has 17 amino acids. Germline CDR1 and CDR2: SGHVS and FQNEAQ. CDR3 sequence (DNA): TGTGCCAGCAGCCAAGTCGAGACTAGCGGGATGGGCGGGGAGCTGTTTTTT. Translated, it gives CASSQVETSGMGGELFF.

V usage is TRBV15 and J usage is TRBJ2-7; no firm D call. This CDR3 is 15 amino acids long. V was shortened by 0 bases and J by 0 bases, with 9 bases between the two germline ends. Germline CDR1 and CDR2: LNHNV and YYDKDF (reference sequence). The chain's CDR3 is CATSREGASSYEQYF. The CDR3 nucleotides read TGTGCCACCAGCAGAGAAGGAGCTTCCTCCTACGAGCAGTACTTC.

This CDR3 is CASSEGQVMDGYTF. Written as DNA, the CDR3 is TGTGCCAGCAGTGAAGGCCAGGTCATGGATGGCTACACCTTC. The chain combines TRBV2 with TRBJ1-2; D not resolved. V lost 1 base to trimming and J lost 6 bases, with 12 bases between them. The CDR3 totals 14 residues. Looked up from germline, CDR1 is SNHLY and CDR2 is FYNNEI.

DNA for the CDR3: TGTGCCAGCAGTACTTACAGGGGAAAGGGAGTTGGCTACACCTTC. Its translation: CASSTYRGKGVGYTF. The gene calls are TRBV28 and TRBJ1-2, with 7 bases fitting TRBD1. The CDR3 extends over 15 amino acids. V trimming: 5 bases; J trimming: 7 bases; junction bases outside the gene matches: 13. Germline V gene data show CDR1 as MDHEN and CDR2 as SYDVKM.

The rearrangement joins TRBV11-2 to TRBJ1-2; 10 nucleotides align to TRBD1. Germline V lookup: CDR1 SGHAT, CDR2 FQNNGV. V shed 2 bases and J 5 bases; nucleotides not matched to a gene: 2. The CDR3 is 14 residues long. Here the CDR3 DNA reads TGTGCCAGCAGCTTATCGGACAGGGGGTATGGCTACACCTTC. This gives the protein CASSLSDRGYGYTF.

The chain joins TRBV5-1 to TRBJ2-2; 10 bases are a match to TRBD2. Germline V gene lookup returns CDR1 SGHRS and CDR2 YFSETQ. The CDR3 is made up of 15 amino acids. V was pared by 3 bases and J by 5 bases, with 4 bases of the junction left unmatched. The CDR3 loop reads CASSSQREGTGELFF. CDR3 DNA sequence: TGCGCCAGCAGCTCTCAGCGGGAGGGGACCGGGGAGCTGTTTTTT.

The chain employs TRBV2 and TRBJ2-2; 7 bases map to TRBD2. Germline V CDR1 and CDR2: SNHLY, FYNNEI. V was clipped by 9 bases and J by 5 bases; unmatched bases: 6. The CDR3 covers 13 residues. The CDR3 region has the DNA TGTGCCAGTCTAGCGGCGAGGACCGGGGAGCTGTTTTTT. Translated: CASLAARTGELFF. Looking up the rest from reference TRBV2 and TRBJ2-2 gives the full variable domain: EPEVTQTPSHQVTQMGQEVILRCVPISNHLYFYWYRQILGQKVEFLVSFYNNEISEKSEIFDDQFSVERPDGSNFTLKIRSTKLEDSAMYFCASLAARTGELFFGEGSRLTVL.

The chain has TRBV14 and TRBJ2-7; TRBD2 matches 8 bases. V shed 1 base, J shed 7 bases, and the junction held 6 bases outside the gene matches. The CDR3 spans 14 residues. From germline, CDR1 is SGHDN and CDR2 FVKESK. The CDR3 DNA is TGTGCCAGCAGCCAAGCGGGAGGGCCGGTGGAGCAGTACTTC. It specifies CASSQAGGPVEQYF.

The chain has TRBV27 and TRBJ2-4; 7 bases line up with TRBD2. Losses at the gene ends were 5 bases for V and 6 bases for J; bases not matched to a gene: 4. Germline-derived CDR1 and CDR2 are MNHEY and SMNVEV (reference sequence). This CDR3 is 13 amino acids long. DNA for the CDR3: TGTGCCAGCAGTAGGGTAGCGGGAAACATTCAGTACTTC. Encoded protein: CASSRVAGNIQYF.

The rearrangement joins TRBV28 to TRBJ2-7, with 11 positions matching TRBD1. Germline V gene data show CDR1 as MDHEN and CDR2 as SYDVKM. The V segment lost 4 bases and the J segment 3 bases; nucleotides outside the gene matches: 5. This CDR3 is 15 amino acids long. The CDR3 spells CASSSSGTGGYEQYF. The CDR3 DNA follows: TGTGCCAGCAGTTCCTCCGGGACAGGGGGCTACGAGCAGTACTTC. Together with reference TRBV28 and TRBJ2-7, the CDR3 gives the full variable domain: DVKVTQSSRYLVKRTGEKVFLECVQDMDHENMFWYRQDPGLGLRLIYFSYDVKMKEKGDIPEGYSVSREKKERFSLILESASTNQTSMYLCASSSSGTGGYEQYFGPGTRLTVT.

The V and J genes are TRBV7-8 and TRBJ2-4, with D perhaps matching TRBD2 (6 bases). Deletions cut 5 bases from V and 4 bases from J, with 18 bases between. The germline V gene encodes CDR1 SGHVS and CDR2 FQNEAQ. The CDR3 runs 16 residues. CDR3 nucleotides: TGTGCCAGCAGCCCCCTCGGAGGGACTTCTAAAAACATTCAGTACTTC. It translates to CASSPLGGTSKNIQYF.

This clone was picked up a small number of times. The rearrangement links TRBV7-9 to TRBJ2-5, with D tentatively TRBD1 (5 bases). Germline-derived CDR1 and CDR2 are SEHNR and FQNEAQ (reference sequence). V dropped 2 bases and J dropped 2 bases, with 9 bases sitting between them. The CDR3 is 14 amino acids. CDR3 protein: CASSLSDKQETQYF. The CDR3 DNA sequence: TGTGCCAGCAGCTTATCGGACAAACAAGAGACCCAGTACTTC.

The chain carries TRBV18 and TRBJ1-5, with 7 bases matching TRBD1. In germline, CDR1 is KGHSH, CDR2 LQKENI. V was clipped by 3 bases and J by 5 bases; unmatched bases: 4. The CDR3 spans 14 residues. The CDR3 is CASSPTGWDQPQHF. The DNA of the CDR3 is TGTGCCAGCTCACCGACAGGGTGGGATCAGCCCCAGCATTTT. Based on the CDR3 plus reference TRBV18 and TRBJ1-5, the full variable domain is NAGVMQNPRHLVRRRGQEARLRCSPMKGHSHVYWYRQLPEEGLKFMVYLQKENIIDESGMPKERFSAEFPKEGPSILRIQQVVRGDSAAYFCASSPTGWDQPQHFGDGTRLSIL.

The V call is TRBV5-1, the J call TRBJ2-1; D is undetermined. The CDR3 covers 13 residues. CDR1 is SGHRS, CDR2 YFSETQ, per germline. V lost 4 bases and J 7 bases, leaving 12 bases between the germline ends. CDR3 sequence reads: CASSPVSKNEQFF. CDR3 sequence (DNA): TGCGCCAGCAGCCCCGTGAGTAAGAATGAGCAGTTCTTC.

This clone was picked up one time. The CDR3 loop is CASGLQQGAGNEQFF. CDR3 bases: TGTGCTAGTGGTTTACAACAGGGGGCAGGCAATGAGCAGTTCTTC. The chain has TRBV12-5 and TRBJ2-1; 9 bases agree with TRBD1. The CDR3 sequence is 15 residues long. CDR1 and CDR2 from the germline V gene are LGHNT and FRNRAP. V trimming: 3 bases; J trimming: 6 bases; junction bases outside the gene matches: 6. Together with reference TRBV12-5 and TRBJ2-1, the CDR3 gives the full variable domain: DARVTQTPRHKVTEMGQEVTMRCQPILGHNTVFWYRQTMMQGLELLAYFRNRAPLDDSGMPKDRFSAEMPDATLATLKIQPSEPRDSAVYFCASGLQQGAGNEQFFGPGTRLTVL.

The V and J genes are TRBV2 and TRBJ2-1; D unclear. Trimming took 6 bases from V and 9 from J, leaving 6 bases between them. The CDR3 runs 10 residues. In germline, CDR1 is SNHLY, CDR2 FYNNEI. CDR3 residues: CASRRVEQFF. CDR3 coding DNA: TGTGCCAGCAGGCGTGTTGAGCAGTTCTTC.

This CDR3 is CASSLEAPSGRLEETQYF. In DNA, the CDR3 is TGTGCCAGCAGTTTAGAGGCCCCTAGCGGGAGATTGGAAGAGACCCAGTACTTC. The V call is TRBV27, the J call TRBJ2-5, with TRBD2 matching 10 bases. Unmatched junction bases numbered 12, after V lost 2 bases and J lost 3 bases. The germline V gene has CDR1 MNHEY and CDR2 SMNVEV (reference sequence). The CDR3 has 18 residues.